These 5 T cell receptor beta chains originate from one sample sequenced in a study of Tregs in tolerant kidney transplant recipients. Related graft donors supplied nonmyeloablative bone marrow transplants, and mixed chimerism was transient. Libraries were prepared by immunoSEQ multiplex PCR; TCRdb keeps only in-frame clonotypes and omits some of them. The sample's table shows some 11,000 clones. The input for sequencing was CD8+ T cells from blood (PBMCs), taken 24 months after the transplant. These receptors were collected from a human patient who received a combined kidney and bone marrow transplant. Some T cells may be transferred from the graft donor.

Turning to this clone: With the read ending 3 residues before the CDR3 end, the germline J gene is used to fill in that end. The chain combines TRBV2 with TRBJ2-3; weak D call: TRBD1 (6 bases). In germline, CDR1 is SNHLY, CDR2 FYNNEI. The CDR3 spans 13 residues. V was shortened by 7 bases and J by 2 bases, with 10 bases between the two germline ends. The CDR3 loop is CASNRQVTDTQYF. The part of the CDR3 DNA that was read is TGTGCCAGCAACAGACAGGTCACAGATACG. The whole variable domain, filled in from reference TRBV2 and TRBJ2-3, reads EPEVTQTPSHQVTQMGQEVILRCVPISNHLYFYWYRQILGQKVEFLVSFYNNEISEKSEIFDDQFSVERPDGSNFTLKIRSTKLEDSAMYFCASNRQVTDTQYFGPGTRLTVL.

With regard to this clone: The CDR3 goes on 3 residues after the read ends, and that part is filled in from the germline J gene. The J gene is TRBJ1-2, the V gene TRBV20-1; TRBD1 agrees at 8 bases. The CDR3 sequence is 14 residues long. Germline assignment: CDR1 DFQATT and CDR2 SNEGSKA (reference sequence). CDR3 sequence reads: CSAREQGVVEGYTF. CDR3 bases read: TGCAGTGCTAGAGAACAGGGGGTGGTAGAAGGC.

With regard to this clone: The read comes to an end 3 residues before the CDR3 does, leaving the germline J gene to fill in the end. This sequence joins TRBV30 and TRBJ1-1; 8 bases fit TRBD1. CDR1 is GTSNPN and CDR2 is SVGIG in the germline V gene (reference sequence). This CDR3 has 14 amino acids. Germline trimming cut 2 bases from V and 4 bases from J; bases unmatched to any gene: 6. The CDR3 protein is CAWSLGTGATEAFF. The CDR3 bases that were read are TGTGCCTGGAGTTTAGGGACAGGTGCCACTGAA.

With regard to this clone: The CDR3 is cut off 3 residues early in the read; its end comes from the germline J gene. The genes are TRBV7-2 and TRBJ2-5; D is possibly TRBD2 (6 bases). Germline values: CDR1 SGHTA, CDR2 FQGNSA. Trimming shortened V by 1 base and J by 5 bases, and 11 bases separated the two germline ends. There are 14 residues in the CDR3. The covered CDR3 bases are TGTGCCAGCAGCTTAGGTCAGGGACTCGAGACC. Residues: CASSLGQGLET. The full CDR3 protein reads CASSLGQGLETQYF. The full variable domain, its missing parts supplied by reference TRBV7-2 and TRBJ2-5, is GAGVSQSPSNKVTEKGKDVELRCDPISGHTALYWYRQSLGQGLEFLIYFQGNSAPDKSGLPSDRFSAERTGGSVSTLTIQRTQQEDSAVYLCASSLGQGLETQYFGPGTRLLVL.

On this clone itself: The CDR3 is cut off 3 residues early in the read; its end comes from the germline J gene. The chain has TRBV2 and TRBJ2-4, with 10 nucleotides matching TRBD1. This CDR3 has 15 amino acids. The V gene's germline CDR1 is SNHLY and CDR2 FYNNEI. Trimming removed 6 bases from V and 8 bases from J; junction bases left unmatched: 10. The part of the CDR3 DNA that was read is TGTGCCAGCAGCTCGACCCCCGGGACAGGGGACATT. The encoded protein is CASSSTPGTGDI. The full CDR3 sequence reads CASSSTPGTGDIQYF.